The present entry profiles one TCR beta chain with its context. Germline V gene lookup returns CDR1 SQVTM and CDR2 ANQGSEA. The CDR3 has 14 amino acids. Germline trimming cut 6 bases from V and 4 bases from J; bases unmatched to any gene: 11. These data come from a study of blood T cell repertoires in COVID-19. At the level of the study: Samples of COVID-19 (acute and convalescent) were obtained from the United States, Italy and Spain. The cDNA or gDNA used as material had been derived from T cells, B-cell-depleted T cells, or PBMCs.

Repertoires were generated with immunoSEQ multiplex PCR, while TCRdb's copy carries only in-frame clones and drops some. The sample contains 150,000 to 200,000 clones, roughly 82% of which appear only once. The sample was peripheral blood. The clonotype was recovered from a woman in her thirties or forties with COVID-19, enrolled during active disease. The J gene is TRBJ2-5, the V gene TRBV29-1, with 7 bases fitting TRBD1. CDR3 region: CSVQGVWGAETQYF. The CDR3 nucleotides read TGCAGCGTCCAGGGGGTATGGGGAGCAGAGACCCAGTACTTC. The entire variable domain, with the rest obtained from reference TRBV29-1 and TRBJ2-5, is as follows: SAVISQKPSRDICQRGTSLTIQCQVDSQVTMMFWYRQQPGQSLTLIATANQGSEATYESGFVIDKFPISRPNLTFSTLTVSNMSPEDSSIYLCSVQGVWGAETQYFGPGTRLLVL.